The 21 T cell receptor beta chains in this list originate from one sample, sequenced in a study of T cells in Graves' hyperthyroidism and ophthalmopathy. Amplification of TCR beta CDR3 regions was performed using RNA transcripts as template. The primer set for the first-round RT-PCR of the TCR CDR3 was HTBI. TCRdb fed the multiplex PCR reads into MiXCR, producing one record per CDR3 protein. The sample yields fewer than 500,000 distinct CDR3 sequences, approximately 15% seen once. The sequencing input was blood. Receptors were obtained from a man aged 18 to 29 with Graves' ophthalmopathy.

In regard to this clonotype: Given a much more abundant clone one base away, this may be a read error. The rearrangement uses TRBV7-9 and TRBJ2-1, with 8 bases identical to TRBD1. The CDR3 contains 13 residues. Germline CDR1 and CDR2: SEHNR and FQNEAQ (reference sequence). After removal of 9 bases from V and 10 bases from J, the junction contained 11 bases not matched to a gene. The DNA of the CDR3 is TGTGCCAGTCGACAGGGGCTCTCGGGGGAGCAGTTCTTC. It yields the protein CASRQGLSGEQFF. The entire variable domain, with the rest obtained from reference TRBV7-9 and TRBJ2-1, is as follows: DTGVSQNPRHKITKRGQNVTFRCDPISEHNRLYWYRQTLGQGPEFLTYFQNEAQLEKSRLLSDRFSAERPKGSFSTLEIQRTEQGDSAMYLCASRQGLSGEQFFGPGTRLTVL.

This clonotype came up many times. The chain carries TRBV3-1 and TRBJ2-5, with 13 bases identical to TRBD2. CDR3 length equals 16 residues. Germline V gene lookup returns CDR1 LGHDT and CDR2 YNNKEL (reference sequence). Trimming removed 0 bases from V and 3 bases from J; junction bases left unmatched: 1. CDR3 nucleotide sequence: TGTGCCAGCAGCCAAGAAGGGACTAGCGGGGAAGAGACCCAGTACTTC. Its protein is CASSQEGTSGEETQYF.

About this clonotype: This may stem from a read error, because a much larger clone lies one nucleotide away. The chain is built from TRBV7-2 and TRBJ1-4; D unresolved. Germline assignment: CDR1 SGHTA and CDR2 FQGNSA. The CDR3 extends over 14 amino acids. The DNA for the CDR3 is TGTGGCAGCAGCCGCGGACTCATAGGCGAAAAACTGTTTTTT. The encoded protein is CGSSRGLIGEKLFF.

This clonotype was found a few times. V is TRBV5-5 and J is TRBJ1-1; no definite D call. The ends were cut back, 1 base at V and 1 base at J, with 8 bases in the middle. The CDR3 spans 14 residues. The germline CDR1 and CDR2 sequences are SGHKS and YYEKEE (reference sequence). The chain's CDR3 is CASSLWRPNTEAFF. The CDR3 DNA sequence: TGTGCCAGCAGCTTGTGGCGGCCGAACACTGAAGCTTTCTTT.

Of note for this clonotype: A single base separates this from a much larger clone, so it may be a read error. DNA for the CDR3: TGCAGCGTCGGACTAGGTGAGACCCAGTACTTC. It encodes CSVGLGETQYF. The chain couples TRBV29-1 to TRBJ2-5; TRBD2 matches at 7 bases. The V gene's germline CDR1 is SQVTM and CDR2 ANQGSEA. Trimming at V came to 6 bases and at J to 5 bases, leaving 3 bases not matched to a gene. The CDR3 totals 11 residues.

The CDR3 nucleotides are TGTGCCAGCAGCCGGCGGTGGGACACTGAAGCTTTCTTT. Its protein product is CASSRRWDTEAFF. This rearrangement joins TRBV14 to TRBJ1-1, with D unclear. Germline V gene data show CDR1 as SGHDN and CDR2 as FVKESK. The germline V and J ends were trimmed by 4 bases and 3 bases, with 9 bases remaining between them. CDR3 size: 13 residues.

In its sample, this clonotype was seen many times. V is TRBV3-1 and J is TRBJ2-5; D not certain. This CDR3 is built from 15 residues. Trimming left V 0 bases short and J 2 bases short, with 10 bases between. Germline V lookup: CDR1 LGHDT, CDR2 YNNKEL (reference sequence). The DNA of the CDR3 is TGTGCCAGCAGCCAAGAGTGGATCAGGCAAGAGACCCAGTACTTC. It yields the protein CASSQEWIRQETQYF.

This clonotype was observed at least ten times. This chain joins TRBV3-1 and TRBJ1-1; D may be TRBD1 (6 bases). The germline V and J ends were trimmed by 4 bases and 3 bases, with 21 bases remaining between them. The CDR3 has 17 residues. Germline V gives CDR1 LGHDT, CDR2 YNNKEL (reference sequence). CDR3 protein: CASSPPTVTGMDTEAFF. The CDR3 coding sequence is TGTGCCAGCAGCCCACCCACAGTTACAGGGATGGACACTGAAGCTTTCTTT.

This clonotype was detected a few times. The rearrangement links TRBV6-2 or TRBV6-3 to TRBJ2-3, with D tentatively TRBD1 (6 bases). CDR3 size: 15 residues. CDR1 is MNHEY, CDR2 SVGEGT, per germline. V lost 4 bases to trimming and J lost 6 bases, with 17 bases between them. The CDR3 DNA follows: TGTGCCAGCAGTTTGCCTAGAGGGGGATTGGATACGCAGTATTTT. Translating it yields CASSLPRGGLDTQYF.

This clonotype appeared many times. V is TRBV7-2 and J is TRBJ1-2; 7 bases are a match to TRBD1. The CDR3 consists of 15 residues. V was pared by 5 bases and J by 8 bases, with 14 bases of the junction left unmatched. CDR1 and CDR2 (germline): SGHTA, FQGNSA. The CDR3, as DNA: TGTGCCAGCAGCCCGAGGACAGGCCCTTCGGGGGGCTACACCTTC. This codes for CASSPRTGPSGGYTF.

This clonotype was counted a few times. The chain recombines TRBV7-9 with TRBJ2-7, with unresolved D. The CDR3 runs to 13 residues. Germline V gives CDR1 SEHNR, CDR2 FQNEAQ (reference sequence). The V and J ends lost 5 bases and 4 bases respectively, with 12 bases between them. CDR3 DNA: TGTGCCAGCAGCCCGCGCCGGGCGTACGAGCAGTACTTC. Protein product: CASSPRRAYEQYF.

The sample holds many counts of this clonotype. J is TRBJ1-1 and V is TRBV2; 7 nucleotides align to TRBD1. V shed 6 bases, J shed 2 bases, and the junction held 12 bases outside the gene matches. CDR1 and CDR2 (germline): SNHLY, FYNNEI. The CDR3 is 16 amino acids. The CDR3 DNA sequence: TGTGCCAGCAGCTTAGCGACAGGGCGAATTAACACTGAAGCTTTCTTT. Translated: CASSLATGRINTEAFF.

The V and J genes are TRBV30 and TRBJ2-5; 8 bases are shared with TRBD1. V lost 2 bases to trimming and J lost 4 bases; unmatched junction nucleotides: 6. The CDR3 spans 14 residues. Germline V gene lookup returns CDR1 GTSNPN and CDR2 SVGIG (reference sequence). Here the CDR3 reads CAWSKGQGVETQYF. The CDR3 nucleotides are TGTGCCTGGAGTAAAGGACAGGGAGTAGAGACCCAGTACTTC.

Remarks on this clonotype: A clone one base away is much larger, so this may be a read error. The chain links TRBV7-9 to TRBJ2-1; 7 bases match TRBD2. CDR3 size: 15 residues. Germline V gene data show CDR1 as SEHNR and CDR2 as FQNEAQ (reference sequence). The CDR3 is CASSPMGGLYNEQSF. CDR3 coding DNA: TGTGCCAGCAGCCCGATGGGAGGGCTCTACAATGAGCAGTCCTTC.

This chain connects TRBV25-1 to TRBJ2-1; a weak D match, TRBD2 (6 bases). The CDR3 has 14 amino acids. V lost 5 bases to trimming and J lost 3 bases, with 11 bases between them. Germline V gene data show CDR1 as MGHDK and CDR2 as SYGVNS. The CDR3 is CASSLGRSYNEQFF. CDR3 DNA sequence: TGTGCCAGCAGTCTTGGGAGGAGCTACAATGAGCAGTTCTTC.

This clonotype was picked up many times. The chain uses TRBV20-1 and TRBJ2-3; weak D call: TRBD1 (5 bases). V was clipped by 2 bases and J by 4 bases, with 10 bases between them. The CDR3 consists of 13 residues. Germline V gene sequence: CDR1 DFQATT, CDR2 SNEGSKA (reference sequence). The CDR3 region is CSARFQGPDTQYF. CDR3 coding DNA: TGCAGTGCTAGATTCCAGGGCCCAGATACGCAGTATTTT.

This clonotype turned up a few times. The chain carries TRBV6-5 and TRBJ1-3; no clear D gene. The V end lost 4 bases, the J end lost 0 bases, and 7 bases lay between the germline ends. Germline V gene lookup returns CDR1 MNHEY and CDR2 SVGAGI. The CDR3 sequence is 14 residues long. The CDR3 protein is CASSWYSSGNTIYF. CDR3 coding DNA: TGTGCCAGCAGTTGGTACAGCTCTGGAAACACCATATATTTT.

This clonotype was detected many times. This sequence joins TRBV3-1 and TRBJ2-1, with 11 bases that match TRBD2. Germline CDR1 is LGHDT and CDR2 is YNNKEL (reference sequence). The CDR3 is 16 residues long. The J segment lost 7 bases and the V segment lost 0 bases, leaving 5 bases of the junction unmatched. The CDR3 here is CASSQDVASGRNEQFF. The CDR3 DNA reads as TGTGCCAGCAGCCAAGATGTGGCTAGCGGGAGGAATGAGCAGTTCTTC.

This clonotype came up a few times. This chain links TRBV30 with TRBJ2-7; no definite D call. This CDR3 is 14 amino acids long. The V end was cut by 2 bases, the J end by 2 bases, with 13 bases between. Germline CDR1 GTSNPN, CDR2 SVGIG (reference sequence). CDR3 loop: CAWSLLSSAYEQYF. The CDR3 DNA is TGTGCCTGGAGTCTCCTTTCCTCAGCCTACGAGCAGTACTTC.

The chain is built from TRBV20-1 and TRBJ2-5; D unresolved. The CDR3 is made up of 13 amino acids. CDR1 and CDR2 from the germline V gene are DFQATT and SNEGSKA (reference sequence). V gave up 1 base and J gave up 6 bases, with 12 bases separating them. The CDR3 here is CSARVPSTQTQYF. CDR3 bases: TGCAGTGCTAGAGTACCCAGCACTCAGACCCAGTACTTC.

The sample holds a few counts of this clonotype. The rearrangement links TRBV18 to TRBJ2-7; 8 bases match TRBD1. This CDR3 contains 16 residues. Germline V lookup: CDR1 KGHSH, CDR2 LQKENI. The V and J ends lost 1 base and 0 bases, in that order; junction bases with no gene match: 5. In DNA form, the CDR3 reads TGTGCCAGCTCACCACTGACAGGGGACCCCTCCTACGAGCAGTACTTC. Translating it yields CASSPLTGDPSYEQYF. Filled out from reference TRBV18 and TRBJ2-7, the complete variable domain reads NAGVMQNPRHLVRRRGQEARLRCSPMKGHSHVYWYRQLPEEGLKFMVYLQKENIIDESGMPKERFSAEFPKEGPSILRIQQVVRGDSAAYFCASSPLTGDPSYEQYFGPGTRLTVT.